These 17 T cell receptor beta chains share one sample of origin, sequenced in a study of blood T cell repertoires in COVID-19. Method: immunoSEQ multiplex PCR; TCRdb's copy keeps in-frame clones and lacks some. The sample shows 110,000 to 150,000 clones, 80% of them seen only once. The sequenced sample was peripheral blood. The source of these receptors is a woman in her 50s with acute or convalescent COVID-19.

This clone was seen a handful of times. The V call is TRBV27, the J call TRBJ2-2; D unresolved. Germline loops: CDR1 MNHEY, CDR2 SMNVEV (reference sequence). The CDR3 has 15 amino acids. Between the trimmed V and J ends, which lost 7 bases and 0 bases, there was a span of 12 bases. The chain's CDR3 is CASTLGSPNTGELFF. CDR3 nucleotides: TGTGCCAGCACCTTGGGCAGCCCGAACACCGGGGAGCTGTTTTTT.

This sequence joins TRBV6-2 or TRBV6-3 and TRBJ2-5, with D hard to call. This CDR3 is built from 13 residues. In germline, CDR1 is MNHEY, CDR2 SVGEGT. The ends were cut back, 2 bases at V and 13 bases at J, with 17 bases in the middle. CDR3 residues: CASSYMAELLWYF. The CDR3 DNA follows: TGTGCCAGCAGTTACATGGCGGAGCTCCTATGGTACTTC.

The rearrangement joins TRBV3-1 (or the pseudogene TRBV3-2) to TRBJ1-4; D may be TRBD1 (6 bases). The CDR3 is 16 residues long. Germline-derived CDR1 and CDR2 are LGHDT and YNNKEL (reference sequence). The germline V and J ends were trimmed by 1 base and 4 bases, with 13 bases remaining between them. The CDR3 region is CASSQARGTINEKLFF. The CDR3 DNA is TGTGCCAGCAGCCAAGCAAGGGGGACAATTAATGAAAAACTGTTTTTT.

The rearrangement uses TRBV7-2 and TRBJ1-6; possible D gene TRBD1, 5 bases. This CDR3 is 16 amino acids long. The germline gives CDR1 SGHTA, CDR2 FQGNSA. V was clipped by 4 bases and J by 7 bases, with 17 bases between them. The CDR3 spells CASSSMETAANSPLHF. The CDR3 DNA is TGTGCCAGCAGCTCCATGGAGACAGCAGCCAATTCACCCCTCCACTTT.

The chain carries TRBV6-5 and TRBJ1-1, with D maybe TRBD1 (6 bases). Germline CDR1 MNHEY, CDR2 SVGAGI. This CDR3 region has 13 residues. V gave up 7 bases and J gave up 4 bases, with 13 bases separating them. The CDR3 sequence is CASTTGRGTEAFF. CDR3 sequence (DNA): TGTGCCAGCACCACAGGGAGGGGCACTGAAGCTTTCTTT.

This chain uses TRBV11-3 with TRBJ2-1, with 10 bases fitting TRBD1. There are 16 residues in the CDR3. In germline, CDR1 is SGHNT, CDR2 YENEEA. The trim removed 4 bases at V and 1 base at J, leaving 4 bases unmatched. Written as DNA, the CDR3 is TGTGCCAGCAGCTCCCGGACAGGGGGTTCCTACAATGAGCAGTTCTTC. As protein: CASSSRTGGSYNEQFF.

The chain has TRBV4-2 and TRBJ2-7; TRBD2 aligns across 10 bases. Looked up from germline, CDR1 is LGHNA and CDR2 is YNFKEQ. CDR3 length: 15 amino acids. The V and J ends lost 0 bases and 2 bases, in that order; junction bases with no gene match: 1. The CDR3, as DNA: TGTGCCAGCAGCCAAGAAAGCGGGGGGGCCTACGAGCAGTACTTC. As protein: CASSQESGGAYEQYF.

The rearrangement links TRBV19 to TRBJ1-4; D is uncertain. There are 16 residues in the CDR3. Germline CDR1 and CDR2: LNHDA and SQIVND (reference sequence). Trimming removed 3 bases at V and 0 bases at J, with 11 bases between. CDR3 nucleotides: TGTGCCAGTAGTATGCTGGGCATTGCAACTAATGAAAAACTGTTTTTT. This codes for CASSMLGIATNEKLFF.

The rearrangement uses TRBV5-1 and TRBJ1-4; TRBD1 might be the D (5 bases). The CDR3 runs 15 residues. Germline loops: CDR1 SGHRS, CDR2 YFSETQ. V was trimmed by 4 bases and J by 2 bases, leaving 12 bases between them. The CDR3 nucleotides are TGCGCCAGCAGCCCTGGGGGGTGGACTAATGAAAAACTGTTTTTT. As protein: CASSPGGWTNEKLFF.

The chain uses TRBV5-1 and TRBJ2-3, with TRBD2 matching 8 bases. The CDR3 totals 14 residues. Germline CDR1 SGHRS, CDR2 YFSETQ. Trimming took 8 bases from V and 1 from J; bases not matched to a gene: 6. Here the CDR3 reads CASTRGGRTDTQYF. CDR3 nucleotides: TGCGCCAGTACCCGGGGGGGCCGCACAGATACGCAGTATTTT.

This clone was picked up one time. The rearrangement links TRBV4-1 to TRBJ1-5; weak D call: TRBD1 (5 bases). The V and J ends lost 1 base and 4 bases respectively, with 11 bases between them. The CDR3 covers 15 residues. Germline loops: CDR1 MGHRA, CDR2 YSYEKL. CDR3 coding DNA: TGCGCCAGCAGCCAAGTTTTGACAGAGAATCAGCCCCAGCATTTT. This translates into CASSQVLTENQPQHF.

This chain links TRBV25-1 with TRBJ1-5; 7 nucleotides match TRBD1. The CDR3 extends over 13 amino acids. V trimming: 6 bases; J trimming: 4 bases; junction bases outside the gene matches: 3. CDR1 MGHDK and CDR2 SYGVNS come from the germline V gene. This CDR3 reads CASRGQPNQPQHF. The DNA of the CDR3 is TGTGCCAGCAGGGGACAGCCTAATCAGCCCCAGCATTTT. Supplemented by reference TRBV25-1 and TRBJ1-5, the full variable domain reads EADIYQTPRYLVIGTGKKITLECSQTMGHDKMYWYQQDPGMELHLIHYSYGVNSTEKGDLSSESTVSRIRTEHFPLTLESARPSHTSQYLCASRGQPNQPQHFGDGTRLSIL.

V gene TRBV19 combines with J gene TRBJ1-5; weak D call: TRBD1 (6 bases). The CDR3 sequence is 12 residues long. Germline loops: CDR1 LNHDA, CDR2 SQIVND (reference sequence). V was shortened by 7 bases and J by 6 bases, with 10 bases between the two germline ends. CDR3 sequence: CASMAGAQPQHF. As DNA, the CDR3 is TGTGCCAGTATGGCAGGGGCTCAGCCCCAGCATTTT.

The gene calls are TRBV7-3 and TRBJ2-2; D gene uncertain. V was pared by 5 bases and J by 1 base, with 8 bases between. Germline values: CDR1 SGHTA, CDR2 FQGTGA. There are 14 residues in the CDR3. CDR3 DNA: TGTGCCAGCAGCCCAGGTCAGAACACCGGGGAGCTGTTTTTT. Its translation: CASSPGQNTGELFF.

The CDR3 coding sequence is TGTGCCAGCAGCGGGGACAGATATAATTCACCCCTCCACTTT. Its protein is CASSGDRYNSPLHF. J is TRBJ1-6 and V is TRBV7-6, with 7 bases matching TRBD1. Trimming at V came to 5 bases and at J to 4 bases, leaving 2 bases not matched to a gene. The CDR3 spans 14 residues. Germline assignment: CDR1 SGHVS and CDR2 FNYEAQ.

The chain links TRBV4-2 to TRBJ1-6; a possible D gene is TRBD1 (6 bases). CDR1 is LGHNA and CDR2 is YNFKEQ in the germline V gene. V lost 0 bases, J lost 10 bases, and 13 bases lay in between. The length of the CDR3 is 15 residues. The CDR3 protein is CASSQDPGGESPLHF. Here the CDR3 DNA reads TGTGCCAGCAGCCAAGATCCGGGGGGCGAGTCACCCCTCCACTTT.

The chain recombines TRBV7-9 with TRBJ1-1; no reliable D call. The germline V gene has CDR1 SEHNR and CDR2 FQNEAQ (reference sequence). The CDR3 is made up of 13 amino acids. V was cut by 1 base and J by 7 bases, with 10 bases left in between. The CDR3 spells CASSLVGRLEAFF. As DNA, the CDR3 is TGTGCCAGCAGCTTAGTAGGCAGGCTTGAAGCTTTCTTT.